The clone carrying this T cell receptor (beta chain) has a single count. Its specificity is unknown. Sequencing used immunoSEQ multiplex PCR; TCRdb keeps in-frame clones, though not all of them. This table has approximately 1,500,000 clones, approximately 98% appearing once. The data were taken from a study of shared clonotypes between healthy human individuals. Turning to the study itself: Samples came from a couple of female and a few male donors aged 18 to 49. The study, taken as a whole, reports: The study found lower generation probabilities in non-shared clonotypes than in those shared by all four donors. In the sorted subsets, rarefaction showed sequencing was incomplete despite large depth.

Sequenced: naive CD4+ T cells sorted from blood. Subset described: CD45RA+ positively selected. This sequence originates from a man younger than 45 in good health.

The CDR3 DNA is TGTGCCAGCAGCTTGGCCCTAGAGACCCAGTACTTC. Its protein product is CASSLALETQYF. The rearrangement links TRBV5-6 to TRBJ2-5; D gene unclear. V was pared by 0 bases and J by 4 bases, with 4 bases between. Germline CDR1 is SGHDT and CDR2 is YYEEEE. The CDR3 covers 12 residues.